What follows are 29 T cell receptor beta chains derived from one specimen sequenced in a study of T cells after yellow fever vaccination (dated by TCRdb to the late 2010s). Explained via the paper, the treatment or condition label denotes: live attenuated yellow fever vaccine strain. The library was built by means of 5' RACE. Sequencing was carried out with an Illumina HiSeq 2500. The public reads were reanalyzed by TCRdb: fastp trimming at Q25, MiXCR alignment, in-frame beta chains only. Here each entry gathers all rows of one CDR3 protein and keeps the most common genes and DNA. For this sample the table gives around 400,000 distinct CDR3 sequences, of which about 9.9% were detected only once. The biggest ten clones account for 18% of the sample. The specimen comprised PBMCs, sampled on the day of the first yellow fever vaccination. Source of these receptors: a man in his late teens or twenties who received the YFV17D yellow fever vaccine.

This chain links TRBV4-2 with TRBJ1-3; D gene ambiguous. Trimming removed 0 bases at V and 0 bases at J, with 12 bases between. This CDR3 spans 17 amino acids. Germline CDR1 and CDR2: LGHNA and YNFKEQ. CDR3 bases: TGTGCCAGCAGCCAAGATTTGCCCAGTTACTCTGGAAACACCATATATTTT. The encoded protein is CASSQDLPSYSGNTIYF.

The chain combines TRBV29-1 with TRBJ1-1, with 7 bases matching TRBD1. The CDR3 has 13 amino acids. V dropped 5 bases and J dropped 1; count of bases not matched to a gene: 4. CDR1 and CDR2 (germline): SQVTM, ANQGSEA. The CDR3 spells CSVQTGKNTEAFF. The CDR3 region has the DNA TGCAGCGTTCAGACAGGGAAGAACACTGAAGCTTTCTTT.

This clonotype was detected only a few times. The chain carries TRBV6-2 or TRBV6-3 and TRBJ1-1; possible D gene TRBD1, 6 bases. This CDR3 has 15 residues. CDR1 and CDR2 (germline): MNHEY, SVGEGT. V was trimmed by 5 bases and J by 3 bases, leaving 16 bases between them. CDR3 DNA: TGTGCCAGCAGTGATGAGGACAGCTGGGACACTGAAGCTTTCTTT. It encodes CASSDEDSWDTEAFF.

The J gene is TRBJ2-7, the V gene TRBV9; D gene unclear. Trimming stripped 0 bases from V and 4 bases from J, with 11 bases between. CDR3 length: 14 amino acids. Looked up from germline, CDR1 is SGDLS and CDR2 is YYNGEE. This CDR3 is CASSVAAGPYEQYF. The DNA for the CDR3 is TGTGCCAGCAGCGTAGCTGCAGGCCCGTACGAGCAGTACTTC.

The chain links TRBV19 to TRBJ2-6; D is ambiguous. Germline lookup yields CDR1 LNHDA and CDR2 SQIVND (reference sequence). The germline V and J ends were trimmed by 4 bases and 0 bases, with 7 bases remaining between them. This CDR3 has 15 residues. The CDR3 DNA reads TGTGCCAGTAGTACTGCAGCCTCTGGGGCCAACGTCCTGACTTTC. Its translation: CASSTAASGANVLTF.

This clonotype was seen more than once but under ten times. The CDR3 is CSARVQGRNSPLHF. The CDR3 DNA sequence: TGCAGTGCTAGGGTACAGGGGCGTAATTCACCCCTCCACTTT. The chain uses TRBV20-1 and TRBJ1-6; the match to TRBD1 covers 7 bases. V dropped 3 bases and J dropped 6; count of bases not matched to a gene: 5. The CDR3 runs 14 residues. Germline assignment: CDR1 DFQATT and CDR2 SNEGSKA (reference sequence).

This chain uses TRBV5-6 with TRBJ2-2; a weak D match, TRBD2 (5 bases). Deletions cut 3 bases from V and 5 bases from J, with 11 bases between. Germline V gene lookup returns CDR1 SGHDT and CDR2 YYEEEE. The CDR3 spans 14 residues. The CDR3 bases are TGTGCCAGCAGCTGGGTGTCGGGGACCGGGGAGCTGTTTTTT. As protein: CASSWVSGTGELFF.

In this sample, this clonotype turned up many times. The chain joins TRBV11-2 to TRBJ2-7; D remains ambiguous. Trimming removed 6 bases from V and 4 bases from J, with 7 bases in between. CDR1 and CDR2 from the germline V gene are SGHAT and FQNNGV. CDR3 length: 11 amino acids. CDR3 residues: CASSFNYEQYF. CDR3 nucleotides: TGTGCCAGCAGTTTCAATTACGAGCAGTACTTC.

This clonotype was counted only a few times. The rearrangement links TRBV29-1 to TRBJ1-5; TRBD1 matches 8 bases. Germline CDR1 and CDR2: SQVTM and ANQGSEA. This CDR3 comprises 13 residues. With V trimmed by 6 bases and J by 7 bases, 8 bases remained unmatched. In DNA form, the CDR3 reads TGCAGCGTGATGACAGGGGACAGCCAGCCCCAGCATTTT. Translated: CSVMTGDSQPQHF.

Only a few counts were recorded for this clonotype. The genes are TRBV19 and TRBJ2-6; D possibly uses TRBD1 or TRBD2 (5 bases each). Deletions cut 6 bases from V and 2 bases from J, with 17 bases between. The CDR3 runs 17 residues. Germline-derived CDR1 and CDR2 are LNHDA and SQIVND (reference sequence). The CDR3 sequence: CASSPIGRGAGANVLTF. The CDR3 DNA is TGTGCCAGTAGCCCCATCGGCCGAGGGGCTGGGGCCAACGTCCTGACTTTC.

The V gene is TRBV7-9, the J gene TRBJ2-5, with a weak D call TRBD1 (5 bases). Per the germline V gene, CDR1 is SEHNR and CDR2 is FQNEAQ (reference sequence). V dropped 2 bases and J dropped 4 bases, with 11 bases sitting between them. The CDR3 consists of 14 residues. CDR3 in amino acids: CASSLPAGIETQYF. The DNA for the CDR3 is TGTGCCAGCAGCTTACCGGCAGGGATAGAGACCCAGTACTTC.

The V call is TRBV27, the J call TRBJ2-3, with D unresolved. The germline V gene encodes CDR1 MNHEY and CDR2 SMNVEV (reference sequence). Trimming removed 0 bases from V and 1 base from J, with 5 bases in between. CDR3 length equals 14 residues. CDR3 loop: CASSLSAGTDTQYF. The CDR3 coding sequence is TGTGCCAGCAGTTTATCGGCAGGCACAGATACGCAGTATTTT.

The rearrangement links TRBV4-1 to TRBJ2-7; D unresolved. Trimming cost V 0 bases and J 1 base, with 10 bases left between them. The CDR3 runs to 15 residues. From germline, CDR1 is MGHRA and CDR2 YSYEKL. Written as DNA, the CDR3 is TGCGCCAGCAGCCAAGATTGGCCCGGGTCCTACGAGCAGTACTTC. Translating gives CASSQDWPGSYEQYF.

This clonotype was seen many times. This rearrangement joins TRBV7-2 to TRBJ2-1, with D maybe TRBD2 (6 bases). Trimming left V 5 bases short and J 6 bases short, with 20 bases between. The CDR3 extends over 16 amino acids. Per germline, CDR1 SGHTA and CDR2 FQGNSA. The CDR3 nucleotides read TGTGCCAGCAGCCAGCACGCCGGGAGAGAGGTCAATGAGCAGTTCTTC. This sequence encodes CASSQHAGREVNEQFF.

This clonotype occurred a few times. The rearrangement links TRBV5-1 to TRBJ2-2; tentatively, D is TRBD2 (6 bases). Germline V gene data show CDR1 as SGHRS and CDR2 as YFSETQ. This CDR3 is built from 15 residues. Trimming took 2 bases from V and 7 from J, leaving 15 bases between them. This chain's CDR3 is CASSFRRGIDGELFF. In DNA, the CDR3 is TGCGCCAGCAGCTTCCGGAGGGGCATAGACGGGGAGCTGTTTTTT. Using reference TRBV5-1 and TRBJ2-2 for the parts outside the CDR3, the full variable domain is KAGVTQTPRYLIKTRGQQVTLSCSPISGHRSVSWYQQTPGQGLQFLFEYFSETQRNKGNFPGRFSGRQFSNSRSEMNVSTLELGDSALYLCASSFRRGIDGELFFGEGSRLTVL.

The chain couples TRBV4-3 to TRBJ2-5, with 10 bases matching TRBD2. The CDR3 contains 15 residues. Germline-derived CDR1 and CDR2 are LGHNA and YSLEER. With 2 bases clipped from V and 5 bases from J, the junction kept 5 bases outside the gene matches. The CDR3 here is CASSQISLAGETQYF. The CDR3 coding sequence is TGCGCCAGCAGCCAAATCTCACTAGCGGGGGAGACCCAGTACTTC.

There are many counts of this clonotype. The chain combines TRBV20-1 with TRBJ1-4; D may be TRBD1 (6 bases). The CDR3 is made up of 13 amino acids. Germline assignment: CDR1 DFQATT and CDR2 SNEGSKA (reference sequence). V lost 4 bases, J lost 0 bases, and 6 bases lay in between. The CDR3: CSATGATNEKLFF. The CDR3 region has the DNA TGCAGTGCTACAGGGGCAACTAATGAAAAACTGTTTTTT.

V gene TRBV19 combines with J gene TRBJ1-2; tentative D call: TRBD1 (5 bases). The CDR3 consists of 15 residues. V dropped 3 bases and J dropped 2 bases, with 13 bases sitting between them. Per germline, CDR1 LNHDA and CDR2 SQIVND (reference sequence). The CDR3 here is CASSIWGEHNYGYTF. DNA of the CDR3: TGTGCCAGTAGTATCTGGGGGGAACACAACTATGGCTACACCTTC. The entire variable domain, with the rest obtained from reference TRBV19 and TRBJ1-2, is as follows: DGGITQSPKYLFRKEGQNVTLSCEQNLNHDAMYWYRQDPGQGLRLIYYSQIVNDFQKGDIAEGYSVSREKKESFPLTVTSAQKNPTAFYLCASSIWGEHNYGYTFGSGTRLTVV.

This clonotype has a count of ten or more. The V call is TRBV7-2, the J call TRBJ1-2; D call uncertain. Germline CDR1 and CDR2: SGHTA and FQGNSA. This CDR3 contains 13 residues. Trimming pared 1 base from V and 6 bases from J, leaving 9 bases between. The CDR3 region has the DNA TGTGCCAGCAGCTTAGGCCGGTTGGATGGCTACACCTTC. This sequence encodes CASSLGRLDGYTF.

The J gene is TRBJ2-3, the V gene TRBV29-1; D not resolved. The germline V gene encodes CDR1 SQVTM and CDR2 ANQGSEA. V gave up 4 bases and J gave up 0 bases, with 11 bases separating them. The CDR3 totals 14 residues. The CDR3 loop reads CSVVYGASTDTQYF. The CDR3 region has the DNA TGCAGCGTTGTTTACGGCGCTAGCACAGATACGCAGTATTTT.

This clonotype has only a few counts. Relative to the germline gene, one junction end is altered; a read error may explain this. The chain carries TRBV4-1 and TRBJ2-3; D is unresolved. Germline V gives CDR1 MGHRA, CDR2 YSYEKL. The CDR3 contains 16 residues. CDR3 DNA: TGCGCCAGCAGTCAAGGGCCCCTCCCGGGCACAGATACGCAGTATTTT. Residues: CASSQGPLPGTDTQYF.

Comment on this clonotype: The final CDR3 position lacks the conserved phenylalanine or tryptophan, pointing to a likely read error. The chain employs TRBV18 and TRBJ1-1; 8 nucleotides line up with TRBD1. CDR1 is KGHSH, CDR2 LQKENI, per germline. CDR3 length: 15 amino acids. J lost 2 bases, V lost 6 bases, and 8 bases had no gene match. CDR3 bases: TGTGCCAGCTCCCTAATGGACAGGGTAAACACTGAAGCTTTCATT. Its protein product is CASSLMDRVNTEAFI.

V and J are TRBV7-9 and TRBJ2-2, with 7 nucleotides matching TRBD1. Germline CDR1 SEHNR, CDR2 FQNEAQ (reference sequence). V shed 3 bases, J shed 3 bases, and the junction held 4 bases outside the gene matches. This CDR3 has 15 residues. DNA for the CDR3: TGTGCCAGCAGCTTCCCAGACAGGGACACCGGGGAGCTGTTTTTT. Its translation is CASSFPDRDTGELFF.

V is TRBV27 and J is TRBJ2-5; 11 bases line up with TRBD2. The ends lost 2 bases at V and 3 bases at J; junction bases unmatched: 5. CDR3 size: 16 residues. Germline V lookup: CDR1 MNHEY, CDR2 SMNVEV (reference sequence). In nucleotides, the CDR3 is TGTGCCAGCAGTTTAACTAGCGGGGGTAGAGAAGAGACCCAGTACTTC. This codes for CASSLTSGGREETQYF.

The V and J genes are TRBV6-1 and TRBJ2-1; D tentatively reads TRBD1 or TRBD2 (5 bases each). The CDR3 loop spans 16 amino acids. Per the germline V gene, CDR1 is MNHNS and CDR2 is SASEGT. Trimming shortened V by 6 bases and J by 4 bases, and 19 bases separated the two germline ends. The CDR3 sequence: CASRSPSGTKYNEQFF. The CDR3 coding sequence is TGTGCCAGCAGATCCCCCTCGGGGACGAAATACAATGAGCAGTTCTTC.

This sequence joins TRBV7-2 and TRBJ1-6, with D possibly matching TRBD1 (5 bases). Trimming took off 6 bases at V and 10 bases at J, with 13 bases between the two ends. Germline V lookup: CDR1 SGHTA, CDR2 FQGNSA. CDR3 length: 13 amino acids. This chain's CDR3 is CASRAGGDSPLHF. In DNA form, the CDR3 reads TGTGCCAGCAGGGCGGGGGGTGACTCACCCCTCCACTTT.

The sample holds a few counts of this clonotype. The DNA for the CDR3 is TGTGCCAGCAGCTCCTCCGGGGACTATAGCAATCAGCCCCAGCATTTT. Protein: CASSSSGDYSNQPQHF. The chain recombines TRBV7-9 with TRBJ1-5; tentatively, D is TRBD1 (5 bases). V was trimmed by 4 bases and J by 0 bases, leaving 13 bases between them. CDR3 length equals 16 residues. Germline V gene sequence: CDR1 SEHNR, CDR2 FQNEAQ (reference sequence).

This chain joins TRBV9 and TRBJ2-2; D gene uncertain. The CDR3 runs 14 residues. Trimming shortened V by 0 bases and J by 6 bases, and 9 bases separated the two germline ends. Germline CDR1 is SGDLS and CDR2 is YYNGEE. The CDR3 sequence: CASSVVELSGELFF. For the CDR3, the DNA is TGTGCCAGCAGCGTAGTTGAGCTTTCCGGGGAGCTGTTTTTT.

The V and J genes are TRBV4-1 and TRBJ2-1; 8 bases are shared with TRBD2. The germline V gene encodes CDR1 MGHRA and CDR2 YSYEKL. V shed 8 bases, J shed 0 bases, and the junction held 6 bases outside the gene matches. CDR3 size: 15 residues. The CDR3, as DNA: TGCGCCAGCGCTCGGGGGGGCGGCTCCTACAATGAGCAGTTCTTC. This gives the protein CASARGGGSYNEQFF.